This entry lists 19 T cell receptor beta chains sequenced from one sample in a study of post-analysis software for immune sequencing data. Study findings and constraints: Five TRBV segments, TRBV5-6, TRBV5-1 and TRBV20-1 among them, were found more frequent in patients than controls.

Antigens of these TCRs are unknown. Presence of unique molecular identifiers characterized the TCR beta cDNA libraries. One entry per CDR3 protein, called by TCRdb with MiXCR from the PCR reads. This table has approximately 730,000 distinct CDR3 sequences, roughly 50% appearing once. Sequenced input: blood. The source is a girl between 5 and 17 years old with multiple sclerosis.

The rearrangement joins TRBV20-1 to TRBJ2-5; 10 nucleotides align to TRBD2. Trimming at V came to 3 bases and at J to 11 bases, leaving 15 bases not matched to a gene. The CDR3 loop spans 15 amino acids. Per germline, CDR1 DFQATT and CDR2 SNEGSKA (reference sequence). CDR3 sequence reads: CSASILAGVSYGQYF. CDR3 coding DNA: TGCAGTGCTAGTATCCTAGCGGGAGTGTCCTACGGGCAGTACTTC.

The V call is TRBV27, the J call TRBJ2-2, with D perhaps being TRBD1 or TRBD2 (7 bases each). Trimming removed 5 bases at V and 4 bases at J, with 11 bases between. Germline V CDR1 and CDR2: MNHEY, SMNVEV (reference sequence). This CDR3 region has 14 residues. In nucleotides, the CDR3 is TGTGCCAGCAGTGACAGGGAGGGCACCGGGGAGCTGTTTTTT. Its protein product is CASSDREGTGELFF.

V usage is TRBV3-1 and J usage is TRBJ2-5; possible D gene TRBD2, 6 bases. Gene TRBJ2-1 matches the end of the DNA better, so the J call may be wrong. Germline CDR1 is LGHDT and CDR2 is YNNKEL (reference sequence). The CDR3 has 17 amino acids. The chain's CDR3 is CASSQEVRPWGGETQFF. CDR3 DNA sequence: TGTGCCAGCAGCCAAGAGGTGAGGCCTTGGGGAGGAGAGACCCAGTTCTTC.

CDR3 sequence (DNA): TGTGCCAGCAGTGAAGCGTCCGGGGAGGATACGCAGTATTTT. It translates to CASSEASGEDTQYF. This chain connects TRBV2 to TRBJ2-3, with D maybe TRBD2 (5 bases). The CDR3 is 14 amino acids. V gave up 0 bases and J gave up 6 bases, with 10 bases separating them. Germline assignment: CDR1 SNHLY and CDR2 FYNNEI.

For this clonotype: The junction and the germline gene differ at one end; a read error may be behind it. This chain connects TRBV6-1 to TRBJ1-5; 8 bases are shared with TRBD1. Germline-derived CDR1 and CDR2 are MNHNS and SASEGT. The CDR3 has 16 amino acids. The CDR3, as DNA: TGTACCAGCAGTCAAGCCAGGGGGCCGGGCAATCAGCCCCAGCATTTT. Encoded protein: CTSSQARGPGNQPQHF.

The rearrangement joins TRBV6-2 or TRBV6-3 to TRBJ2-7; TRBD2 agrees at 15 bases. Losses at the gene ends were 2 bases for V and 6 bases for J; bases not matched to a gene: 5. From germline, CDR1 is MNHEY and CDR2 SVGEGT. The CDR3 has 16 residues. The CDR3 is CASSYGLAGGPGEQYF. CDR3 nucleotide sequence: TGTGCCAGCAGTTACGGACTAGCGGGAGGGCCGGGCGAGCAGTACTTC.

The J gene is TRBJ2-3, the V gene TRBV6-6; 7 bases are a match to TRBD1. This CDR3 has 16 residues. The junction had 3 bases not matched to a gene; V was cut back by 0 bases and J by 0 bases. Germline values: CDR1 MNHNY, CDR2 SVGAGI (reference sequence). The CDR3 loop reads CASSYSAGGSTDTQYF. Written as DNA, the CDR3 is TGTGCCAGCAGTTACTCAGCAGGGGGTAGCACAGATACGCAGTATTTT.

The chain has TRBV29-1 and TRBJ2-1; D perhaps matches TRBD2 (5 bases). The CDR3 consists of 15 residues. The V end lost 7 bases, the J end lost 3 bases, and 19 bases lay between the germline ends. CDR1 is SQVTM and CDR2 is ANQGSEA in the germline V gene. The chain's CDR3 is CSAEILPSGYNEQFF. For the CDR3, the DNA is TGCAGCGCCGAAATCCTACCGAGCGGCTACAATGAGCAGTTCTTC.

This clonotype was detected a few times. The V and J genes are TRBV20-1 and TRBJ2-3, with D hard to call. Germline CDR1 and CDR2: DFQATT and SNEGSKA (reference sequence). Trimming shortened V by 6 bases and J by 4 bases, and 17 bases separated the two germline ends. CDR3 length: 14 amino acids. This chain's CDR3 is CSARAERRADTQYF. Here the CDR3 DNA reads TGCAGTGCCCGCGCAGAACGTAGGGCAGATACGCAGTATTTT.

J is TRBJ2-7 and V is TRBV25-1; 9 bases match TRBD2. CDR3 size: 15 residues. Germline values: CDR1 MGHDK, CDR2 SYGVNS. After removal of 3 bases from V and 7 bases from J, the junction contained 10 bases not matched to a gene. This chain's CDR3 is CASSDTGTSSGEQYF. DNA of the CDR3: TGTGCCAGCAGTGACACCGGGACTAGCTCGGGGGAGCAGTACTTC.

The chain joins TRBV20-1 to TRBJ2-5, with D maybe TRBD2 (6 bases). V was shortened by 6 bases and J by 2 bases, with 13 bases between the two germline ends. This CDR3 contains 13 residues. The germline gives CDR1 DFQATT, CDR2 SNEGSKA (reference sequence). The CDR3 coding sequence is TGCAGTGCCCACGAGGCGGGGCAAGAGACCCAGTACTTC. Residues: CSAHEAGQETQYF.

The chain is built from TRBV7-8 and TRBJ2-3; 10 bases map to TRBD2. CDR3 length: 15 amino acids. J gave up 4 bases and V 3 bases, and 4 bases lay outside the gene matches. CDR1 is SGHVS and CDR2 is FQNEAQ in the germline V gene. The CDR3 DNA reads as TGTGCCAGCAGCTTTCGAGCGGGAGGGCCAGATACGCAGTATTTT. Encoded protein: CASSFRAGGPDTQYF.

The chain combines TRBV15 with TRBJ2-7, with D possibly matching TRBD1 (5 bases). The DNA end is more similar to TRBJ2-1, so the J call may be wrong. The germline CDR1 and CDR2 sequences are LNHNV and YYDKDF (reference sequence). The length of the CDR3 is 13 residues. The CDR3 loop is CATSRVSGHEQFF. The CDR3 DNA reads as TGTGCCACCAGCAGAGTATCAGGGCATGAGCAGTTCTTC.

A remark on this clonotype: This may be a read error: a much more frequent sequence differs by one nucleotide. This chain links TRBV28 with TRBJ2-1; 12 nucleotides agree with TRBD2. Trimming took 5 bases from V and 10 from J; bases not matched to a gene: 9. Looked up from germline, CDR1 is MDHEN and CDR2 is SYDVKM. This CDR3 comprises 15 residues. CDR3 residues: CASSETSGRGKEQFF. The CDR3 nucleotides are TGTGCCAGCAGTGAGACTAGCGGGAGAGGGAAGGAGCAGTTCTTC.

The rearrangement uses TRBV5-1 and TRBJ1-5; possible D gene TRBD1, 5 bases. V shed 0 bases and J shed 2 bases, with 6 bases lying between them. Looked up from germline, CDR1 is SGHRS and CDR2 is YFSETQ. The CDR3 has 14 residues. CDR3 region: CASSLEGGNQPQHF. The CDR3 bases are TGCGCCAGCAGCTTGGAAGGGGGCAATCAGCCCCAGCATTTT. The full variable domain, completed using reference TRBV5-1 and TRBJ1-5, is KAGVTQTPRYLIKTRGQQVTLSCSPISGHRSVSWYQQTPGQGLQFLFEYFSETQRNKGNFPGRFSGRQFSNSRSEMNVSTLELGDSALYLCASSLEGGNQPQHFGDGTRLSIL.

This clonotype came up a few times. The genes are TRBV29-1 and TRBJ1-2; D remains unclear. CDR3 length: 16 amino acids. Trimming cost V 3 bases and J 3 bases, with 20 bases left between them. Germline V lookup: CDR1 SQVTM, CDR2 ANQGSEA. In DNA form, the CDR3 reads TGCAGCGTTGACAATAGCGACGGACCGGGTGACTATGGCTACACCTTC. Translated, it gives CSVDNSDGPGDYGYTF.

V is TRBV7-2 and J is TRBJ1-1, with D possibly TRBD1 on 6 matching bases. CDR3 length equals 14 residues. V lost 3 bases and J lost 6, with 14 bases in between. In germline, CDR1 is SGHTA, CDR2 FQGNSA. The CDR3 sequence is CASSFPGQRPEAFF. The CDR3 bases are TGTGCCAGCAGCTTTCCGGGACAACGTCCTGAAGCTTTCTTT.

Only one count was recorded for this clonotype. Relative to the germline gene, one junction end is altered; a read error may explain this. The rearrangement links TRBV12-3 or TRBV12-4 to TRBJ1-1; D remains ambiguous. The CDR3 is 13 residues long. CDR3 sequence reads: CASSFGVNTETFF. CDR3 in DNA: TGTGCCAGCAGTTTTGGGGTGAACACTGAAACTTTCTTT.

The chain couples TRBV18 to TRBJ1-1, with D tentatively TRBD1 (5 bases). With 6 bases removed from V and 4 bases from J, the gap between germline ends came to 15 bases. This CDR3 comprises 14 residues. The germline gives CDR1 KGHSH, CDR2 LQKENI. The CDR3 loop is CASSPDRDRTEAFF. In DNA, the CDR3 is TGTGCCAGCTCCCCGGACCGGGACCGCACTGAAGCTTTCTTT.